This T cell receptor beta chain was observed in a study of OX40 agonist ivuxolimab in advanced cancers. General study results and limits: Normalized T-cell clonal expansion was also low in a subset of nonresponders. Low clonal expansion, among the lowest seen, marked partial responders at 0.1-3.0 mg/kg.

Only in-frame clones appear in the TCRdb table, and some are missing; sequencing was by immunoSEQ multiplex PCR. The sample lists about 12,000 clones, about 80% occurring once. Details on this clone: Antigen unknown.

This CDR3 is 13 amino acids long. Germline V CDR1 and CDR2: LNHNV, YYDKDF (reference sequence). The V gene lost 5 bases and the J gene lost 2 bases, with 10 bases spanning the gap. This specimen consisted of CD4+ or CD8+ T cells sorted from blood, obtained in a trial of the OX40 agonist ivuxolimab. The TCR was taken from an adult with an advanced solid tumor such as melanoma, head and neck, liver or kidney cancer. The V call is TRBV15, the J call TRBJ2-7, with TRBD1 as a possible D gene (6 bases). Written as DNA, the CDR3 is TGTGCCACCAGCCGGACAGCAACCTACGAGCAGTACTTC. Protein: CATSRTATYEQYF.